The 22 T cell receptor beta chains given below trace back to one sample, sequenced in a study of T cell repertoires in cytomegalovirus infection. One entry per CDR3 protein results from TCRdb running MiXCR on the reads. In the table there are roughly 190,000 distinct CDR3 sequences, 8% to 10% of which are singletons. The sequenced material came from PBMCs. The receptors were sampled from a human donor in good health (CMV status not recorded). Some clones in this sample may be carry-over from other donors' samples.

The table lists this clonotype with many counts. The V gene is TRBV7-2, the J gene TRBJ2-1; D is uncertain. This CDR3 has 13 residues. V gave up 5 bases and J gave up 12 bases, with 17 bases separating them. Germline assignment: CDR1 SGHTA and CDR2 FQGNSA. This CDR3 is CASSAMVGRGQFF. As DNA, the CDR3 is TGTGCCAGCAGCGCAATGGTTGGGCGCGGGCAGTTCTTC.

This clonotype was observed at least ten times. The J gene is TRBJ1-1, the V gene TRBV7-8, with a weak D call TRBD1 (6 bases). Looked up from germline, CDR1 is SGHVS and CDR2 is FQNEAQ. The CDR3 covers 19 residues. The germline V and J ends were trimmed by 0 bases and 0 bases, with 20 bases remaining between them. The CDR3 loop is CASSLAFRTEKYLNTEAFF. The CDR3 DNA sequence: TGTGCCAGCAGCTTAGCGTTCCGGACAGAGAAATACCTGAACACTGAAGCTTTCTTT.

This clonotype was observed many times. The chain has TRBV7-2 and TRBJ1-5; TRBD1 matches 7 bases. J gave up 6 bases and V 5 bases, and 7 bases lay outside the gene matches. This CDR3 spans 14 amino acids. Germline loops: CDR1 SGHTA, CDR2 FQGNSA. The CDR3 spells CASSARQGGQPQHF. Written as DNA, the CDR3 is TGTGCCAGCAGCGCCCGACAGGGTGGTCAGCCCCAGCATTTT.

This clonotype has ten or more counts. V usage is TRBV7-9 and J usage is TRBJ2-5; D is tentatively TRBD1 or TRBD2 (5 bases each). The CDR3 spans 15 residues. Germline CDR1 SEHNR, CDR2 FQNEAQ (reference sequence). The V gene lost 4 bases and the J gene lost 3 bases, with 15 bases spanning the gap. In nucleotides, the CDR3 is TGTGCCAGCAGCTCAAACGGACTGGGGGAAGAGACCCAGTACTTC. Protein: CASSSNGLGEETQYF.

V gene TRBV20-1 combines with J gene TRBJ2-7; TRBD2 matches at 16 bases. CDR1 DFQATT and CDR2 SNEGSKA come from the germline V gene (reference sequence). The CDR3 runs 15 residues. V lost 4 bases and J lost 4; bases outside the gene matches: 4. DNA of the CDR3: TGCAGTGCTACCGGGACTAGCGGGGGGGCTTACGAGCAGTACTTC. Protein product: CSATGTSGGAYEQYF.

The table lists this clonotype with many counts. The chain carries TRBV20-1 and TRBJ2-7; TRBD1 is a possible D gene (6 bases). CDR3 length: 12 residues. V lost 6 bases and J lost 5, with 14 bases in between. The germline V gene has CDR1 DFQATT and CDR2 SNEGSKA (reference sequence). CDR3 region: CSAHDRPDEQYF. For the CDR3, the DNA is TGCAGTGCCCATGACAGGCCAGACGAGCAGTACTTC.

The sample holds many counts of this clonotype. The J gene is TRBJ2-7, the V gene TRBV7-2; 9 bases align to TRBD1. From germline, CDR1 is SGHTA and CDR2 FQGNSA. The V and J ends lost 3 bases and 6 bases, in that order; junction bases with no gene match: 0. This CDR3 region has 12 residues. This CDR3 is CASSLTGGEQYF. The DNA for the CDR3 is TGTGCCAGCAGCTTGACAGGGGGCGAGCAGTACTTC.

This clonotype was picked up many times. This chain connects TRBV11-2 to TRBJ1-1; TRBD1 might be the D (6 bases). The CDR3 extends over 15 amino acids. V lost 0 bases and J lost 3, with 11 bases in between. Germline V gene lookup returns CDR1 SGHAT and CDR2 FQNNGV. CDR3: CASSLDTGMYTEAFF. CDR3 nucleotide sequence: TGTGCCAGCAGCTTAGATACAGGGATGTACACTGAAGCTTTCTTT.

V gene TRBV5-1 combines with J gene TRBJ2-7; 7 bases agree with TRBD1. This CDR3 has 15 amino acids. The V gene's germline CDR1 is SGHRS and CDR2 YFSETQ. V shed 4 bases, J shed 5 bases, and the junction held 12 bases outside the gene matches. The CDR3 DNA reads TGCGCCAGCAGCCTAGAGACAGGGCGATGGGACGAGCAGTACTTC. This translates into CASSLETGRWDEQYF.

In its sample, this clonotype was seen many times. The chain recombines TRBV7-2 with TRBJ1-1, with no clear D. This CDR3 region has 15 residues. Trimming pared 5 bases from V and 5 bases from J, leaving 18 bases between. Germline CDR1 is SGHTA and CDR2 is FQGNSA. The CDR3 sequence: CASSPAAGRWTEAFF. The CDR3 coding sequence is TGTGCCAGCAGCCCCGCGGCGGGGAGGTGGACTGAAGCTTTCTTT.

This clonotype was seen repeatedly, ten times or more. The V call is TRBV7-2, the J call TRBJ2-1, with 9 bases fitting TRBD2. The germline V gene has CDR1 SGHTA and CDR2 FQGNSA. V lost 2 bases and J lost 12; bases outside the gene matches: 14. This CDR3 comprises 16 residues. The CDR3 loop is CASSLWGAGGNYGQFF. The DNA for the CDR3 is TGTGCCAGCAGCTTATGGGGGGCGGGGGGGAACTATGGGCAGTTCTTC.

CDR3 region: CASSSIAPGTSRNNEQFF. In DNA, the CDR3 is TGTGCCAGCAGTTCGATAGCCCCCGGGACTAGTAGGAACAATGAGCAGTTCTTC. This chain connects TRBV6-2 or TRBV6-3 to TRBJ2-1; TRBD2 matches at 8 bases. This CDR3 is 18 amino acids long. J was trimmed by 5 bases and V by 4 bases; bases with no gene match: 16. Germline V CDR1 and CDR2: MNHEY, SVGEGT.

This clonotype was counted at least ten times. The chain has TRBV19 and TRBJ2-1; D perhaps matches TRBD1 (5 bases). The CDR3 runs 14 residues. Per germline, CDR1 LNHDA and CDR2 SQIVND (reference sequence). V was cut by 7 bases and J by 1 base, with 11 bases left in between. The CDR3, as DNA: TGTGCCAGTACCCAAGACAGTTCCTACAATGAGCAGTTCTTC. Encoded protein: CASTQDSSYNEQFF.

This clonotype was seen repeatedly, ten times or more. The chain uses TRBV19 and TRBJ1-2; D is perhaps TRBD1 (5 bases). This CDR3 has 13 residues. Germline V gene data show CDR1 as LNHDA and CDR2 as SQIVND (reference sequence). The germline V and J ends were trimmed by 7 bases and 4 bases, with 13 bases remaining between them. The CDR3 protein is CASTRGGLYGYTF. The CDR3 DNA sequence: TGTGCCAGTACCCGTGGGGGTCTCTATGGCTACACCTTC.

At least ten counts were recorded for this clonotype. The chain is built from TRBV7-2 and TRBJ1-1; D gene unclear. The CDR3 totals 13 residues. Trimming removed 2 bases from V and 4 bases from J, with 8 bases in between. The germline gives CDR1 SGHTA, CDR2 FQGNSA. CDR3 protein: CASSLYQATEAFF. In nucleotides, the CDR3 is TGTGCCAGCAGCTTATATCAGGCCACTGAAGCTTTCTTT.

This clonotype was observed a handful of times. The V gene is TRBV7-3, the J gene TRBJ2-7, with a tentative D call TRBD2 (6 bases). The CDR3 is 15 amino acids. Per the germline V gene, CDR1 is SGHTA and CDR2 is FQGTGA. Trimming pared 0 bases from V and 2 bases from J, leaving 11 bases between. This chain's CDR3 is CASSLTGGIPYEQYF. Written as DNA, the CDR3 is TGTGCCAGCAGCTTAACGGGCGGGATCCCCTACGAGCAGTACTTC.

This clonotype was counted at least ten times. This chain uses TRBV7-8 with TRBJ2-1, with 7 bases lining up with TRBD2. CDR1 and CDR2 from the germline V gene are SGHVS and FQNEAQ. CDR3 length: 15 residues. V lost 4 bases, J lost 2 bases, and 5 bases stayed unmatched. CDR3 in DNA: TGTGCCAGCAGCTCCGAGCGGGGCCCCTACAATGAGCAGTTCTTC. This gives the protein CASSSERGPYNEQFF.

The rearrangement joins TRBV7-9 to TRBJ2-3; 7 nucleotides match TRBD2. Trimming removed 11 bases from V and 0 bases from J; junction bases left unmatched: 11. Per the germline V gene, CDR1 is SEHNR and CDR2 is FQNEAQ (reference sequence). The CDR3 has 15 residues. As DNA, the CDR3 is TGTGCCGGGGGGGAGGAGGCGACTAGCACAGATACGCAGTATTTT. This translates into CAGGEEATSTDTQYF. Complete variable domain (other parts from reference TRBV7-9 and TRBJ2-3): DTGVSQNPRHKITKRGQNVTFRCDPISEHNRLYWYRQTLGQGPEFLTYFQNEAQLEKSRLLSDRFSAERPKGSFSTLEIQRTEQGDSAMYLCAGGEEATSTDTQYFGPGTRLTVL.

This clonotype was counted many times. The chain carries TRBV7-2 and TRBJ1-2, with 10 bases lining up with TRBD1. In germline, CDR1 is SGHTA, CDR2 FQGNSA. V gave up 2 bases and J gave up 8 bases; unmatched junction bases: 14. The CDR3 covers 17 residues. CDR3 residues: CASSLNSGTGVSRGYTF. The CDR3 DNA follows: TGTGCCAGCAGCTTAAATAGCGGGACAGGGGTTTCGCGGGGCTACACCTTC.

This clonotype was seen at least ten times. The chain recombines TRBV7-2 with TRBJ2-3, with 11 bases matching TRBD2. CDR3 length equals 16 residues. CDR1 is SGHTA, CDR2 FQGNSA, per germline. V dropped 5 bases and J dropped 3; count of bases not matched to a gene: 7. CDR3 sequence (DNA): TGTGCCAGCAGCCACTTAGCGGGAGGGATAACAGATACGCAGTATTTT. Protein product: CASSHLAGGITDTQYF. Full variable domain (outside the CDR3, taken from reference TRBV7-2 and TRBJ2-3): GAGVSQSPSNKVTEKGKDVELRCDPISGHTALYWYRQSLGQGLEFLIYFQGNSAPDKSGLPSDRFSAERTGGSVSTLTIQRTQQEDSAVYLCASSHLAGGITDTQYFGPGTRLTVL.

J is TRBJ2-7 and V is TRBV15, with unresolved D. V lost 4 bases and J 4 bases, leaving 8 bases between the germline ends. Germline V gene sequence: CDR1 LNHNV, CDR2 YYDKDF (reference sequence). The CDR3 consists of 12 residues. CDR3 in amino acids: CATSNDHYEQYF. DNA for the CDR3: TGTGCCACCAGCAATGACCATTACGAGCAGTACTTC.

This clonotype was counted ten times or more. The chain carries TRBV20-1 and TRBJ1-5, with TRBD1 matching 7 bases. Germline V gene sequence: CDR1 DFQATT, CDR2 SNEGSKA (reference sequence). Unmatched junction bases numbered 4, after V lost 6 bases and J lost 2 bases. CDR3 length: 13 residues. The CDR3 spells CSATTGGNQPQHF. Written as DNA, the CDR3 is TGCAGTGCAACTACAGGGGGCAATCAGCCCCAGCATTTT.